This T cell receptor (beta chain) was retrieved from a study of T cells in Graves' hyperthyroidism and ophthalmopathy. This clonotype was recorded at least ten times. RNA transcripts provided the source from which TCR beta CDR3 regions were amplified. The HTBI set primed first-round TCR CDR3 RT-PCR. TCRdb ran MiXCR on the multiplex PCR reads and lists one entry per CDR3 protein. Of over 250,000 distinct CDR3 sequences listed, less than 30% are singletons. This CDR3 has 13 amino acids. V was cut by 2 bases and J by 7 bases, with 11 bases left in between. PBMCs were derived from approximately 10 ml fresh peripheral blood.

This receptor was obtained from a man aged 40-49 years with Graves' hyperthyroidism that later progressed to Graves' ophthalmopathy. The chain links TRBV12-3 or TRBV12-4 to TRBJ1-1, with D possibly TRBD1 on 6 matching bases. Sample: blood. Here the CDR3 reads CASSLIRGGEAFF. The CDR3 DNA follows: TGTGCCAGCAGTTTAATCAGGGGCGGTGAAGCTTTCTTT.